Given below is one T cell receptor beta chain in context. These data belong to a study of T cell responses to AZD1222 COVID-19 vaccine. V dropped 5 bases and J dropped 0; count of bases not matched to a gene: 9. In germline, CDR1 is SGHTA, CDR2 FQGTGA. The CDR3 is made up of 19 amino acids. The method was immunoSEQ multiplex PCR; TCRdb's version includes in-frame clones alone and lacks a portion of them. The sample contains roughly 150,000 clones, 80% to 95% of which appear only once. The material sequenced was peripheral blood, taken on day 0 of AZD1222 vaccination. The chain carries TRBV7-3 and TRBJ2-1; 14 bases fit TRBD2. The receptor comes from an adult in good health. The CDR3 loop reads CASSHPTTSGRGSYNEQFF. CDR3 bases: TGTGCCAGCAGCCACCCGACGACTAGCGGGAGGGGCTCCTACAATGAGCAGTTCTTC.